Listed below are T cell receptor beta chains from one sample, sequenced in a study of shared clonotypes between healthy human individuals. The method was immunoSEQ multiplex PCR; TCRdb's version includes in-frame clones alone and lacks a portion of them. The table shows some 2 million clones, with roughly 96% occurring only once. Input material: naive CD4+ T cells sorted from blood. Receptors originate from a man aged 18-30 years in good health. CDR3s include the opening cysteine and the closing phenylalanine or tryptophan. The D gene is left open where the match is weak. Clone size, where shown, is once, few, many, or a class for clones that have expanded.

D gene	V gene	J gene	clone size	CDR3 DNA	CDR3 protein
.	TRBV7-2	TRBJ1-2	.	TGTGCCAGCAGCTTAGACACAGGGTTTAGTTATGGCTACACCTTC	CASSLDTGFSYGYTF
TRBD2	TRBV6-5	TRBJ2-7	.	TGTGCCAGCAGCTATCTAGCTAGCGGACAATACGAGCAGTACTTC	CASSYLASGQYEQYF
.	TRBV7-9	TRBJ1-1	.	TGTGCCAGCAGCTTATTAGGAGGGAACACTGAAGCTTTCTTT	CASSLLGGNTEAFF
.	TRBV28	TRBJ1-2	.	TGTGCCAGCAGTGCTGGGCAGGGGTCTAACTATGGCTACACCTTC	CASSAGQGSNYGYTF
TRBD2	TRBV30	TRBJ2-7	.	TGTGCCTGGAGTGTAGGTACGGGAGGGGACGAGCAGTACTTC	CAWSVGTGGDEQYF
.	TRBV18	TRBJ1-2	.	TGTGCCAGCTCACCCGGCGGGGGGGCGGATGGCTACACCTTC	CASSPGGGADGYTF
.	TRBV10-1	TRBJ2-3	.	TGCGCCAGCAGTGTTGGGGGCGGGGATACGCAGTATTTT	CASSVGGGDTQYF
.	TRBV6-5	TRBJ2-7	.	TGTGCCAGCAGTACCGCTCAGGGAGGCGAGCAGTACTTC	CASSTAQGGEQYF
.	TRBV10-3	TRBJ2-7	.	TGTGCCATCAGTGAGCAGGGAAGGTACGAGCAGTACTTC	CAISEQGRYEQYF
.	TRBV14	TRBJ1-4	.	TGTGCCAGCAGCCAATTCAATGAAAAACTGTTTTTT	CASSQFNEKLFF
.	TRBV7-9	TRBJ1-1	once	TGTGCCAGCAGCCCCGGGGACACCATGAACACTGAAGCTTTCTTT	CASSPGDTMNTEAFF
TRBD1	TRBV7-6	TRBJ2-5	.	TGTGCCAGCAGCTTAGCAAGGACAGGGGGGAGTTCGGCCCAGTACTTC	CASSLARTGGSSAQYF
.	TRBV4-1	TRBJ1-1	.	TGCGCCAGCAGCCTACCCCAGGCCCTCACTTTTCAGTTCTTT	CASSLPQALTFQFF
.	TRBV28	TRBJ2-1	.	TGTGCCAGCAGTTCAAGAACCGGGCAGTTCTTC	CASSSRTGQFF
.	TRBV6-1	TRBJ1-1	once	TGTGCCAGCAAGGGCAGGACTGCTGAAGCTTTCTTT	CASKGRTAEAFF
.	TRBV30	TRBJ2-5	.	TGTGCCTGGAGTGTAAGAGGGGCCTCGGGGGAGCAGTACTTC	CAWSVRGASGEQYF
.	TRBV28	TRBJ1-1	.	TGTGCCAGCAGTTTGTCACAGAAAGCTTTCTTT	CASSLSQKAFF
.	TRBV15	TRBJ1-2	.	TGTGCCACCAGCAGCAAAGGGAATCCCTATGGCTACACCTTC	CATSSKGNPYGYTF
.	TRBV30	TRBJ1-2	.	TGTGCCTGGGTCTCTAATGAGGGCAGTTCCTATGGCTACACCTTC	CAWVSNEGSSYGYTF
.	TRBV5-5	TRBJ2-1	.	TGTGCCAGCAGCACGCTGGGTAGCGGAGCCCAGGATGAGCAGTTCTTC	CASSTLGSGAQDEQFF
.	TRBV6-1	TRBJ1-5	.	TGTGCCATCTGTTATGGGACTAGCAATCAGCCCCAGCATTTT	CAICYGTSNQPQHF
.	TRBV27	TRBJ2-1	once	TGTGCCAGCAGTTTATCTGGCGGCCTAAGTTACAATGAGCAGTTCTTC	CASSLSGGLSYNEQFF
TRBD2	TRBV5-4	TRBJ2-7	.	TGTGCCAGCAGCCCAGGAGGACTAGCGGGGGACTACGAGCAGTACTTC	CASSPGGLAGDYEQYF
.	TRBV6-1	TRBJ1-2	.	TGTGCCAGCAGTGAAGCATCTGGGGGGAACTATGGCTACACCTTC	CASSEASGGNYGYTF
TRBD1	TRBV19	TRBJ1-5	once	TGTGCCAGTAGTACGACAGGGGGCTTGGGTAGCAATCAGCCCCAGCATTTT	CASSTTGGLGSNQPQHF
.	TRBV10-3	TRBJ2-7	.	TGTGCCATCAGTGGGGTCATGGCCTACGAGCAGTACTTC	CAISGVMAYEQYF